This TCR beta chain was captured in a study of T cells in Graves' hyperthyroidism and ophthalmopathy (dated by TCRdb to the late 2010s). Study-wide context: Peripheral blood was collected at initial diagnosis, before any treatment. To identify TCR V-J signatures that set the groups apart, the researchers used a discovery cohort of 100 or so patients, made up of roughly 45 with Graves' ophthalmopathy and some 60 with stable Graves' hyperthyroidism. Prospective prediction of ophthalmopathy was tested in an independent validation cohort consisting of 18 hyperthyroidism patients and around 17 patients who later progressed to ophthalmopathy. The approximately 97 discovery patients were randomly divided into training and test sets at a 7:3 ratio. In addition, the study compared T-cell repertoires in thyroid tissue and in blood from about six Graves' hyperthyroidism patients. Following sampling, methimazole starting at 30 mg daily was given to hyperthyroidism patients, and high-dose intravenous methylprednisolone was given to ophthalmopathy patients. TCR Vbeta CDR3 sequencing of some 140 peripheral blood samples (roughly 41 ophthalmopathy, 75 or so hyperthyroidism and roughly 17 progressor patients) is reported in the paper.

In the ophthalmopathy patients, disease was moderately to severely active, with a Clinical Activity Score of 3 or more, a NOSPECS grade of 4 or more, and a duration of less than 3 months. Exclusion was applied to patients with uncontrolled infections, other autoimmune diseases, pregnancy or lactation. Clinical symptoms, serum thyroxine and TRAb, thyroid ultrasound, and orbital computed tomography formed the basis for the diagnoses. PBMCs were separated from 8 to 10 ml of fresh peripheral blood using Ficoll-Paque density gradient centrifugation. Total RNA was extracted with Trizol reagent, and quality was checked on an Agilent 2100 Bioanalyzer. Study-wide conclusions, independent of this receptor: A 13 V-J signature model separated ophthalmopathy from stable hyperthyroidism, with roughly 88% sensitivity and 81.08% specificity in cross-validation and 80%/75% in testing. Sample size was not statistically predetermined, and blinding of investigators to group allocation was not performed. During validation, the model predicted progression to ophthalmopathy a median of approximately six months ahead of onset, with approximately 71% sensitivity and about 72% specificity. Most expanded thyroid clonotypes (frequency above 0.001) were also detected in blood, a finding suggesting that blood repertoires may reflect thyroid immune responses.

According to the germline V gene, CDR1 reads MGHDK and CDR2 reads SYGVNS. The V and J ends are trimmed by 8 bases and 2 bases, leaving 10 bases between them. Reading from cysteine to phenylalanine, the CDR3 counts 14 amino acids. Just CDR3 DNA is preserved here, 42 bases in frame from base 1. Note on this clonotype: What antigen it recognizes has not been identified. No quality values exist for individual bases; no much larger clone is one base distant.

Amplification of TCR beta CDR3 regions was carried out from RNA transcripts. The first round of RT-PCR for the TCR CDR3 was performed with the HTBI primer set and the Qiagen OneStep RT-PCR kit. Libraries were constructed in a second round of multiplex PCR, after which size selection and purification were carried out. Libraries were sequenced paired-end with 100 bp reads on an Illumina HiSeq2000. The study's own analysis went as follows. SOAPnuke was used to process the raw data, with reads discarded if the reads contained adapters or uncalled bases, had a mean Phred below 15, or lacked an exact constant-primer or identifier match. High-quality paired reads were merged with COPE v1.2.5, and unique nucleotide sequences were defined as clonotypes. MiTCR v1.1 was used to align clonotypes to the IMGT TRBV, TRBD and TRBJ reference segments. The analysis was restricted to V-J combinations with a frequency above 0.0001, which together covered over 99% of the repertoires. A TCS score was defined as the ratio between F50 (clonal expansion) and ExV (chaos), using BLOSUM62-based TCRdist between CDR3 peptides within each V-J. Welch's t-statistics and random forest reduced 514 V-J features to around 14, which were used in a naive Bayes classifier (R e1071). TCRdb redid the processing of the public reads, applying fastp at Q25 and MiXCR, and retained in-frame beta chains. Every entry covers one CDR3 protein and lists the most common genes and DNA from its rows. TCRdb, rather than the study authors, made the V and J calls. The sample includes 250,000 to 300,000 distinct CDR3 sequences, with roughly 19% observed a single time. In total, the top ten clones hold less than 45% of the sample.

Recombination joined TRBV25-1 with TRBJ1-6; tentative D gene TRBD1, with 5 bases matching. Sequencing was done on a sample of blood. This TCR was sampled from a man aged 45-65 years with Graves' ophthalmopathy. The nucleotide sequence reads TGTGCCAGCGGGGGGGTTGCCTATAATTCACCCCTCCACTTT. This encodes CASGGVAYNSPLHF.